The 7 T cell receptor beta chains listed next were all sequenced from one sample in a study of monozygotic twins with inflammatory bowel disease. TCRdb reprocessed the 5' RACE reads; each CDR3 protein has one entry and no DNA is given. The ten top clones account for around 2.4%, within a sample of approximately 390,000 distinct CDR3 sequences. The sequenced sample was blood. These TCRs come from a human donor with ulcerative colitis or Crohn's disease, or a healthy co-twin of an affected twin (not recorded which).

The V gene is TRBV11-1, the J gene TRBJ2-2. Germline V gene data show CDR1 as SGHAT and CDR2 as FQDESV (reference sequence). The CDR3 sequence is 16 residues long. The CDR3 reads CASSLEVQGSTGELFF.

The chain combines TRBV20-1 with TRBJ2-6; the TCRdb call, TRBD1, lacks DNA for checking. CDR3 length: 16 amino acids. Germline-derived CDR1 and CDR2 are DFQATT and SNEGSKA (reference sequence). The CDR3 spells CSAPPGGTSGANVLTF.

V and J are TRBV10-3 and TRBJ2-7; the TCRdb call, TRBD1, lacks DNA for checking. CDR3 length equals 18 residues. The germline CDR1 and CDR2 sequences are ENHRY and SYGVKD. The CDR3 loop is CAISEPNSRAGLAYEQYF.

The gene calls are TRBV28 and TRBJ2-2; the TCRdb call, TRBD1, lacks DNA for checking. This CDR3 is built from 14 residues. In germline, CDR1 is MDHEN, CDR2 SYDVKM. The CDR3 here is CASSGQVGAGELFF.

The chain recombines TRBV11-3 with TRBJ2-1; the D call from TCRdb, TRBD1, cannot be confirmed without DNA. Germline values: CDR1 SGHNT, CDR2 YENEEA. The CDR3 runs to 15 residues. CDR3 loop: CASSSTGGAYNEQFF.

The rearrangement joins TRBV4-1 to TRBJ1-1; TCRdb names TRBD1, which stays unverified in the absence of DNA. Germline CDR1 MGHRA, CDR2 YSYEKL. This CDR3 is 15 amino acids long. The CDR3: CASSQPTGVNTEAFF.

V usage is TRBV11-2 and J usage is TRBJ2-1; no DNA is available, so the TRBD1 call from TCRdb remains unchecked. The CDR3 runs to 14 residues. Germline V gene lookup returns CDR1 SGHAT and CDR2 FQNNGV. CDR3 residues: CASSLDRGADEQFF.